This entry concerns a single T cell receptor (beta chain). Given a much more abundant clone one base away, this may be a read error. MiXCR, applied by TCRdb to the PCR reads, yields one record per CDR3 protein. The sample yields nearly 650,000 distinct CDR3 sequences, about 25% seen once. These data are taken from a study of molecular identifiers for immune sequencing clone quantification. CDR3 length: 15 residues. Germline V lookup: CDR1 SGHTA, CDR2 FQGNSA. The V call is TRBV7-2, the J call TRBJ2-1; maybe TRBD2 (5 bases). This clonotype was obtained from a human donor in good health. Some libraries in this study had Jurkat cell RNA spiked in. Sequenced material: naive CD8+ T cells from blood, with Jurkat cell RNA spiked in. The subset denotes: FACS-sorted CD8+CD4-CCR7+CD45RA+ naive T cells. The CDR3 loop reads CASSLISGLYNVQFF. The DNA for the CDR3 is TGTGCCAGCAGCTTAATATCGGGGTTGTACAATGTGCAGTTCTTC. Together with reference TRBV7-2 and TRBJ2-1, the CDR3 gives the full variable domain: GAGVSQSPSNKVTEKGKDVELRCDPISGHTALYWYRQSLGQGLEFLIYFQGNSAPDKSGLPSDRFSAERTGGSVSTLTIQRTQQEDSAVYLCASSLISGLYNVQFFGPGTRLTVL.